This T cell receptor beta chain was captured in a study of blood T cells in healthy people across ages. Findings and caveats of the study: With donor CMV status unknown, expanded clonotype changes were possibly confounded. In these data, TCR beta diversity tracked strongly with naive T cell percentage. The study found more naive CD4+ cells and higher diversity in long-lived than aged donors.

Points on this clonotype: Antigen: not known.

Using a J-beta primer mix together with a sample-barcoded 5' primer, a second PCR was run for roughly 7 to 12 cycles. TCRdb passed the 5' RACE reads through MiXCR, listing each CDR3 protein once. The sample holds about 1.8 million distinct CDR3 sequences, around 48% seen once. The junction had 14 bases not matched to a gene; V was cut back by 5 bases and J by 5 bases. The CDR3 is 17 residues long. From germline, CDR1 is SGHAT and CDR2 FQNNGV. Samples had at least 6 million PBMCs isolated from them. Sequenced: blood. The genes are TRBV11-2 and TRBJ2-1; 8 bases match TRBD2. This clonotype originated in a woman between 35 and 50 years old in good health. CDR3: CASSPPLSAGENNEQFF. The DNA for the CDR3 is TGTGCCAGCAGCCCACCCCTGTCAGCGGGGGAAAACAATGAGCAGTTCTTC.